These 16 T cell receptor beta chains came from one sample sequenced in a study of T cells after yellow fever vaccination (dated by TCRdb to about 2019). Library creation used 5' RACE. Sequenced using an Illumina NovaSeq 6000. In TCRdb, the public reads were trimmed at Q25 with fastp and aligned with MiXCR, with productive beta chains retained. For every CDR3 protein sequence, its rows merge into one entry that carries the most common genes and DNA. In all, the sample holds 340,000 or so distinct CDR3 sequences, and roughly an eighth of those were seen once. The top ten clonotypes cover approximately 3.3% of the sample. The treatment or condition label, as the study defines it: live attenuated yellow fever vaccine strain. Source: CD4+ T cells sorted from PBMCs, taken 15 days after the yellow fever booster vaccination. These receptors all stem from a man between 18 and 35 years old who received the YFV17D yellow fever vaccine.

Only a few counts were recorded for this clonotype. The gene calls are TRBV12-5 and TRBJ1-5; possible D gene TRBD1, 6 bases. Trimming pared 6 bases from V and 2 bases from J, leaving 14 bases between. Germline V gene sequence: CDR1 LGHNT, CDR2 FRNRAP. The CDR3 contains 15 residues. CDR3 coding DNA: TGTGCTAGTGGACGCCTCGGGGGCGGCAATCAGCCCCAGCATTTT. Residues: CASGRLGGGNQPQHF. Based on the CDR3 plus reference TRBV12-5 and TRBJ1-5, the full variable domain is DARVTQTPRHKVTEMGQEVTMRCQPILGHNTVFWYRQTMMQGLELLAYFRNRAPLDDSGMPKDRFSAEMPDATLATLKIQPSEPRDSAVYFCASGRLGGGNQPQHFGDGTRLSIL.

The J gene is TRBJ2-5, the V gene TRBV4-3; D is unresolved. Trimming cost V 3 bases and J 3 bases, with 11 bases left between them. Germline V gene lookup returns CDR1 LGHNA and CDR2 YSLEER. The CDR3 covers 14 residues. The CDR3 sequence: CASSHIVREETQYF. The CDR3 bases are TGCGCCAGCAGCCACATCGTCCGGGAAGAGACCCAGTACTTC.

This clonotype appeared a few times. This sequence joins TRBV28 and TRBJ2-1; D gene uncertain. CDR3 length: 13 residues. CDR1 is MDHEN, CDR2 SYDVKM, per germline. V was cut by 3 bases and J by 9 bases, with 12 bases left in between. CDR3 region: CASSFPQWPEQFF. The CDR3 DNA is TGTGCCAGCAGTTTCCCCCAGTGGCCTGAGCAGTTCTTC. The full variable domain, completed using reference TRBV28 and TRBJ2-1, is DVKVTQSSRYLVKRTGEKVFLECVQDMDHENMFWYRQDPGLGLRLIYFSYDVKMKEKGDIPEGYSVSREKKERFSLILESASTNQTSMYLCASSFPQWPEQFFGPGTRLTVL.

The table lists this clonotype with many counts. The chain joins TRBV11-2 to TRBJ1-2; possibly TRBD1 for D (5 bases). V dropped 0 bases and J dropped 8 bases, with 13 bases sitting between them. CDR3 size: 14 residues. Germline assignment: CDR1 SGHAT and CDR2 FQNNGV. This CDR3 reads CASSLDQGNGGYTF. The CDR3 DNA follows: TGTGCCAGCAGCTTAGATCAGGGAAACGGGGGCTACACCTTC.

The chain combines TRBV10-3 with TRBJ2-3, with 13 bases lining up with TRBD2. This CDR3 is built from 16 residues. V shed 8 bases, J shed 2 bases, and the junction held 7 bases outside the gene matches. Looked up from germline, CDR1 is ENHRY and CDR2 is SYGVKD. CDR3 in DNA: TGTGCCATCTGGGAAGGACTAGCGGGGGACACAGATACGCAGTATTTT. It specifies CAIWEGLAGDTDTQYF.

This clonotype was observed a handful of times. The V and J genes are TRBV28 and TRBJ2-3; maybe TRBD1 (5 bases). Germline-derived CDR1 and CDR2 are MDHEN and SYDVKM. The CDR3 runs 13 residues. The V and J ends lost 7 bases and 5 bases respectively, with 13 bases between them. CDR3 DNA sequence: TGTGCCAGCAATCGCAGGGAATTAGATACGCAGTATTTT. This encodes CASNRRELDTQYF.

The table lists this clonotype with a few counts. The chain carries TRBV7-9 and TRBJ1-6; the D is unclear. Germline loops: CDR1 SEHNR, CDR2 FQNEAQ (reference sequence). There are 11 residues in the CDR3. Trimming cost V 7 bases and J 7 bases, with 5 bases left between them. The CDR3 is CASTRNSPLHF. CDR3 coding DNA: TGTGCCAGCACTCGGAATTCACCCCTCCACTTT.

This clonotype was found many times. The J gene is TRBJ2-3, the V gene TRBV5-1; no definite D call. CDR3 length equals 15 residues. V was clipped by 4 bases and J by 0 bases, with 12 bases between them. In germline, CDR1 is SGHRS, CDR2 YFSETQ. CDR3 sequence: CASSLERTSTDTQYF. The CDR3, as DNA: TGCGCCAGCAGCCTCGAGCGCACCAGCACAGATACGCAGTATTTT.

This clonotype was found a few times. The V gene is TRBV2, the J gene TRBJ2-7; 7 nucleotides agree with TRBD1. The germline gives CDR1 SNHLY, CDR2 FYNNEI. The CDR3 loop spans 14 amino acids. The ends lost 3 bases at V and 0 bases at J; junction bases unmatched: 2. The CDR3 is CASSEQGVSYEQYF. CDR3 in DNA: TGTGCCAGCAGTGAGCAGGGGGTCTCCTACGAGCAGTACTTC.

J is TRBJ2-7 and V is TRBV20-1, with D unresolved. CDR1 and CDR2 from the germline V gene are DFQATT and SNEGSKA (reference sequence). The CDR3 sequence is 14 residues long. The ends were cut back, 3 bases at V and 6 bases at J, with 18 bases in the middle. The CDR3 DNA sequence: TGCAGTGCTAGTACAGAGCGCGTGGGTGGCGAGCAGTACTTC. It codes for CSASTERVGGEQYF.

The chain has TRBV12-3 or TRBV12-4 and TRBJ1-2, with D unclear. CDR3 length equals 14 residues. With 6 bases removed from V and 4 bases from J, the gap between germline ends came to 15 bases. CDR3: CASRWGGLSYGYTF. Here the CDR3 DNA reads TGTGCCAGCAGGTGGGGAGGCTTAAGCTATGGCTACACCTTC.

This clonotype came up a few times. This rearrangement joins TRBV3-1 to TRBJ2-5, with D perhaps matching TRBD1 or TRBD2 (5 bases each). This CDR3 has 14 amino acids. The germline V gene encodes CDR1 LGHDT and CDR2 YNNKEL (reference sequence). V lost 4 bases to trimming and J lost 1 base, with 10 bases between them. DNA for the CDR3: TGTGCCAGCAGCCGGGGGATCACCCAAGAGACCCAGTACTTC. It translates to CASSRGITQETQYF.

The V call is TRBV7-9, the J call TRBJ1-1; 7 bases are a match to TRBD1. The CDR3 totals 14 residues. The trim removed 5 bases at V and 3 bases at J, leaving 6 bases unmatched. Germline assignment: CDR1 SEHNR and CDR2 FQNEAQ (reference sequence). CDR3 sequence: CASSGQQGYTEAFF. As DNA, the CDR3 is TGTGCCAGCAGCGGACAACAGGGGTACACTGAAGCTTTCTTT. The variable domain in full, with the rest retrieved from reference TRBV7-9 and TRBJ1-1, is DTGVSQNPRHKITKRGQNVTFRCDPISEHNRLYWYRQTLGQGPEFLTYFQNEAQLEKSRLLSDRFSAERPKGSFSTLEIQRTEQGDSAMYLCASSGQQGYTEAFFGQGTRLTVV.

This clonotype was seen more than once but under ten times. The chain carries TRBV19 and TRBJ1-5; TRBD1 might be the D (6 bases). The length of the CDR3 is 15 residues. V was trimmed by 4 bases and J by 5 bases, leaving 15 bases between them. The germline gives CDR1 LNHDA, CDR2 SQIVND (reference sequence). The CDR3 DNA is TGTGCCAGTAGTAGGCCGGGGGCCAACTATCAGCCCCAGCATTTT. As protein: CASSRPGANYQPQHF.

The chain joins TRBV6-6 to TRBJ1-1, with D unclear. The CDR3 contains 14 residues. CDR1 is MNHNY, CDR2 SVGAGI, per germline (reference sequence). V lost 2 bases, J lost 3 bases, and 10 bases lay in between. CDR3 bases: TGTGCCAGCAGTTACGCAGAGACCCACACTGAAGCTTTCTTT. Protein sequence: CASSYAETHTEAFF.

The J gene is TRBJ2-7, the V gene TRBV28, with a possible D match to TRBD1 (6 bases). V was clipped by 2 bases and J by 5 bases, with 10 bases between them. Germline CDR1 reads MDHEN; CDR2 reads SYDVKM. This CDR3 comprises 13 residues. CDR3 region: CASSLNRAHEQYV. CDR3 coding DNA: TGTGCCAGCAGTTTAAACAGGGCCCACGAGCAGTACGTC.